A selection of T cell receptor beta chains follows, all from one sample in a study of cytomegalovirus exposure and HLA in healthy donors. TCRdb's table, derived via immunoSEQ multiplex PCR, lists solely in-frame clones and lacks some. The sample has around 170,000 clones; around 77% are singletons. The sample comprised PBMCs. The receptors derive from a man in his fifties or sixties in good health and CMV-seronegative. The CDR3 runs from the conserved cysteine through the conserved F or W. Each record gives: clone size, D gene, V gene, J gene, CDR3 DNA, CDR3 protein. The D gene is left open where the match is weak. Clone size is not always given. Where it is, it says once, few, many or a class for expanded clones.

NA,TRBD1,TRBV19,TRBJ2-2,TGTGCCAGCACGAGGACAGGGCGATCGAACACCGGGGAGCTGTTTTTT,CASTRTGRSNTGELFF
NA,TRBD1,TRBV5-5,TRBJ2-3,TGTGCCAGCAGCTTGTCCGGACAGGGGGCAACAGATACGCAGTATTTT,CASSLSGQGATDTQYF
once,NA,TRBV7-8,TRBJ2-7,TGTGCCAGCAGCTCGGGACTGACCAACTCCTACGAGCAGTACTTC,CASSSGLTNSYEQYF
NA,TRBD1,TRBV6-6,TRBJ1-1,TGTGCCAGCAGAACGACAGGGGGCAGGACTGAAGCTTTCTTT,CASRTTGGRTEAFF
NA,NA,TRBV5-4,TRBJ2-1,TGTGCCGGCAGCTTACAGGGGAGGAACTACAATGAGCAGTTCTTC,CAGSLQGRNYNEQFF
few,TRBD1,TRBV6-1,TRBJ1-2,TGTGCCAGCAGGGAAGGGCGAGGGGGCTTTTATGGCTACACCTTC,CASREGRGGFYGYTF
NA,NA,TRBV19,TRBJ2-7,TGTGCCAGTAGTATCTCCCCTGGAGTCACCTACGAGCAGTACTTC,CASSISPGVTYEQYF
NA,TRBD2,TRBV19,TRBJ2-7,TGTGCCAGTAGTAGGGTCCTAGCGGGAGGGTACGAGCAGTACTTC,CASSRVLAGGYEQYF
once,TRBD2,TRBV6-4,TRBJ2-7,TGTGCCAGCACCGGAACAGGACTAGCCTACGAGCAGTACTTC,CASTGTGLAYEQYF
NA,NA,TRBV7-9,TRBJ2-7,TGTTCCAGCAGCTCACCAGCGCACGAGCAGTACTTC,CSSSSPAHEQYF
NA,NA,TRBV6-1,TRBJ2-7,TGTGCCAGCAGTGACAGGGGTATCTACGAGCAGTACTTC,CASSDRGIYEQYF
few,TRBD2,TRBV6-5,TRBJ2-5,TGTGCCAGCAGTTACTCAGGGGAGGGGACCCAGTACTTC,CASSYSGEGTQYF
NA,TRBD2,TRBV28,TRBJ2-7,TGTGCCAGCAGTTTGGGACTAGCGGGAGCCAGCTCCTACGAGCAGTACTTC,CASSLGLAGASSYEQYF
few,TRBD1,TRBV9,TRBJ1-2,TGTGCCAGCAGCTTGGACCGAGGACAGGGGACGGGAGGCTACACCTTC,CASSLDRGQGTGGYTF
NA,TRBD1,TRBV10-3,TRBJ2-7,TGTGCCATCAGGGGGACAGGGCATATTTCCTACGAGCAGTACTTC,CAIRGTGHISYEQYF
NA,NA,TRBV28,TRBJ1-1,TGTGCCAGCAGTTTATCGTGGAACACTGAAGCTTTCTTT,CASSLSWNTEAFF
once,NA,TRBV14,TRBJ1-1,TGTGCCAGCAGCTTAGGGGCAGGGAACACTGAAGCTTTCTTT,CASSLGAGNTEAFF
NA,TRBD2,TRBV11-2,TRBJ2-7,TGTGCCAGCAGCTCCATAGCGGGAGCAGGTGAGCAGTACTTC,CASSSIAGAGEQYF
NA,TRBD1,TRBV11-2,TRBJ2-1,TGTGCCAGCAGCTCGAGGACAGGGACCTACAATGAGCAGTTCTTC,CASSSRTGTYNEQFF
NA,NA,TRBV11-2,TRBJ2-7,TGTGCCAGCAGCTCGGACAGCTACGAGCAGTACTTC,CASSSDSYEQYF
NA,TRBD1,TRBV7-7,TRBJ2-5,TGTGCCAGCAGCTTAGTGACAGGGAGCGAGACCCAGTACTTC,CASSLVTGSETQYF
NA,NA,TRBV12-5,TRBJ1-6,TGTGCTAGTGGTCCAAACAGGGATTCACCCCTCCACTTT,CASGPNRDSPLHF
NA,NA,TRBV28,TRBJ1-1,TGTGCCAGCAGCCGAAAAACCCAGGGAGCGGGGACTGAAGCTTTCTTT,CASSRKTQGAGTEAFF
NA,NA,TRBV2,TRBJ1-6,TGTGCCAGCAGACTTATTAGGGGAAATTCACCCCTCCACTTT,CASRLIRGNSPLHF
NA,NA,TRBV7-9,TRBJ2-1,TGTGCCAGCAGCATACTCCCTGAGCAGTTCTTC,CASSILPEQFF
NA,NA,TRBV4-3,TRBJ1-6,TGCGCCAGCAGCCAAGATGGCACCGCTTCGGGTTCACCCCTCCACTTT,CASSQDGTASGSPLHF
NA,NA,TRBV6-5,TRBJ1-5,TGTGCCAGCAGCCGCGACAGTTATCAGCCCCAGCATTTT,CASSRDSYQPQHF
NA,NA,TRBV5-4,TRBJ1-2,TGTGCCAGCAGCCAGATTGGGGAGGGTGGCTACACCTTC,CASSQIGEGGYTF
NA,NA,TRBV21-1,TRBJ1-5,TGTGCCAGCAGCCAAAGGACCCTTGAGGACAGGCTCAATCAGCCCCAGCATTTT,CASSQRTLEDRLNQPQHF
NA,NA,TRBV5-1,TRBJ1-1,TGCGCCAGCAGCCTGACAGTGAACACTGAAGCTTTCTTT,CASSLTVNTEAFF
few,NA,TRBV30,TRBJ1-2,TGTGCCTGGAGGCTACCGGGGGTGCCTCCTTATGGCTACACCTTC,CAWRLPGVPPYGYTF
NA,TRBD1,TRBV28,TRBJ1-5,TGTGCCAGCAGTTCCGGGACAGGGGGTTTACAGCCCCAGCATTTT,CASSSGTGGLQPQHF
NA,NA,TRBV6-1,TRBJ2-7,TGTGCCAGCAGTCCAGGTGGAGGGTGTGAGCAGTACTTC,CASSPGGGCEQYF
NA,TRBD2,TRBV18,TRBJ2-1,TGTGCCAGCTCACCCCGGGGGGGCGGCAATGAGCAGTTCTTC,CASSPRGGGNEQFF
NA,TRBD2,TRBV29-1,TRBJ2-1,TGCAGCGTTGATGGGACTAGCGGGGGGGCGGGTGAGCAGTTCTTC,CSVDGTSGGAGEQFF
few,NA,TRBV5-4,TRBJ2-5,TGTGCCAGCAGCAATCAGGGCACAGAGACCCAGTACTTC,CASSNQGTETQYF
few,TRBD2,TRBV29-1,TRBJ2-5,TGCAGCGTTGCCACCAATAGCGGGAGTCTTCGCTCATTTCAAGAGACCCAGTACTTC,CSVATNSGSLRSFQETQYF
NA,NA,TRBV29-1,TRBJ1-6,TGCAGCGTTCAGTCCGCAGGAAATTCACCCCTCCACTTT,CSVQSAGNSPLHF
NA,TRBD1,TRBV6-5,TRBJ2-7,TGTGCCAGCAGTTATACCCGGACAGGTACCCCCTACGAGCAGTACTTC,CASSYTRTGTPYEQYF
NA,NA,TRBV2,TRBJ2-7,TGTGCCAGCAGTGAAGCCCCAGGGCGCCACGAGCAGTACTTC,CASSEAPGRHEQYF
NA,TRBD1,TRBV7-8,TRBJ1-3,TGTGCCAGCAGCCAGAGCCCCAGGGGGCCTGGAAACACCATATATTTT,CASSQSPRGPGNTIYF